This T cell receptor (beta chain) was identified in a study of T cell repertoires in cytomegalovirus infection. Study-level information: Based on public TCR beta signatures, there were indications of CMV infection and of a matching HLA type. General study points: Totalled public TCR beta family frequency picked out people who carried CMV plus the relevant HLA. Dominating the ex vivo response were HLA-C-restricted CMV-specific TCR beta clonotypes.

TCRdb passed the reads through MiXCR, listing each CDR3 protein once. The data contain under 850,000 distinct CDR3 sequences, approximately 34% of them singletons. The ends lost 1 base at V and 3 bases at J; junction bases unmatched: 8. This CDR3 contains 17 residues. Germline assignment: CDR1 SGHVS and CDR2 FQNEAQ. With regard to this clonotype: Antigen specificity is unknown.

The chain links TRBV7-8 to TRBJ2-5, with 10 bases identical to TRBD2. What was sequenced was PBMCs. This clonotype was obtained from a human donor in good health (CMV status not recorded). Some clones in this sample may be carry-over from other donors' samples. The CDR3: CASSLVGSGRTKETQYF. The CDR3 DNA reads TGTGCCAGCAGCTTAGTTGGTAGCGGGAGGACTAAAGAGACCCAGTACTTC.